This T cell receptor (beta chain) originates from a study of cytomegalovirus exposure and HLA in healthy donors. The wider study: Clustering assigned 81% of the approximately 400 genotyped donors to the Caucasian-associated ancestry cluster. Study-level points and caveats: V- and J-gene trimming in TCR beta was tied to a missense DCLRE1C variant by an analysis performed later.

Use of 60 Vbeta and 13 Jbeta primers characterized the PCR. Original processing notes: Later work found 74 million or so unique TCR beta chains, with about 10 million shared. Sequencing used immunoSEQ multiplex PCR; TCRdb keeps in-frame clones, though not all of them. D and trimming were read from the DNA, whereas the V and J calls and clone size are those reported in that table. The data hold under 100,000 clones, with under 80% observed a single time. In this sample, this clone turned up once. Its antigen is currently unknown. The ends lost 3 bases at V and 4 bases at J; junction bases unmatched: 2. Germline V lookup: CDR1 LGHNA, CDR2 YSLEER. The CDR3 is 14 amino acids.

Input material: PBMCs. The receptor was isolated from a boy younger than 18 in good health and CMV-seronegative. J is TRBJ1-4 and V is TRBV4-3; 7 positions match TRBD1. The CDR3 DNA sequence: TGCGCCAGCAGCCACCGGGACAGTAATGAAAAACTGTTTTTT. It is translated as CASSHRDSNEKLFF.